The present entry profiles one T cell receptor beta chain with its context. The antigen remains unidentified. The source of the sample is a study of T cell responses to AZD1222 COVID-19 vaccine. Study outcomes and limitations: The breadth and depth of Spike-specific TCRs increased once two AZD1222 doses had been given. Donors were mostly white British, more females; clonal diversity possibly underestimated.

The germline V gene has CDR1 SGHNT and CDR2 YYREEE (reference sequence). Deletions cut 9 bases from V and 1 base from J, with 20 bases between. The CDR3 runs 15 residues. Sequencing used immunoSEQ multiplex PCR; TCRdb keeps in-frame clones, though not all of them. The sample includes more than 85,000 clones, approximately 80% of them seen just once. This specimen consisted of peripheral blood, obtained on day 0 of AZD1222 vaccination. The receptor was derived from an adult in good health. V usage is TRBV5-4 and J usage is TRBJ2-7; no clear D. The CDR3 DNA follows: TGTGCCACCACGAGCTGGGCGTTGGGGTCCTACGAGCAGTACTTC. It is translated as CATTSWALGSYEQYF.